The present entry profiles one T cell receptor (beta chain) with its context. The antigen is undetermined. Clones were read by immunoSEQ multiplex PCR, and TCRdb kept only the in-frame ones, dropping some. The top ten clones hold roughly 3% of a sample with 150,000 to 200,000 clones, nearly 90% of them seen once. The data originate from a study of cytotoxic CD8 clonotypes in ibrutinib-treated CLL. Whole-study context: Responses comprised 25 or so partial and 2 complete; at median about 68 months, approximately 14 remained remitted and about twelve progressed. Study-wide findings and caveats: Sampling times differed between sustained-remission and progressing patients. Among the clonotypes, public ones were uncommon and contracted or held stable on treatment.

The V gene's germline CDR1 is LGHNT and CDR2 FRNRAP. This CDR3 is built from 17 residues. Deletions cut 1 base from V and 0 bases from J, with 15 bases between. Cryopreserved PBMCs yielded approximately 2.2 micrograms of genomic DNA for TCR beta libraries. The V gene is TRBV12-5, the J gene TRBJ1-1; weak D call: TRBD1 (5 bases). The clonotype was recovered from a human donor with chronic lymphocytic leukemia. This specimen consisted of PBMCs, obtained at disease progression, from a patient treated with ibrutinib. The DNA for the CDR3 is TGTGCTAGTGGTTTGGCCCGGACAAATAAAATGAACACTGAAGCTTTCTTT. Its translation is CASGLARTNKMNTEAFF.